This record covers a single T cell receptor (beta chain). Its antigen is still unknown. The data originate from a study of T cells in Graves' hyperthyroidism and ophthalmopathy. The investigators amplified TCR beta CDR3 regions from RNA transcripts. The HTBI primer set served for first-round RT-PCR of the TCR CDR3. TCRdb re-derived calls from the multiplex PCR reads in MiXCR, one entry per CDR3 protein. The sample includes about 560,000 distinct CDR3 sequences, around 42% of them seen just once. Study outcomes and limitations: Also found in blood were most expanded thyroid clonotypes above 0.001.

Germline CDR1 SQVTM, CDR2 ANQGSEA. The V end was cut by 4 bases, the J end by 8 bases, with 11 bases between. CDR3 length: 11 residues. Graves' hyperthyroidism is called stable when ophthalmopathy does not progress within 18 months. Participants, patients aged 18 to 65, had newly diagnosed hyperthyroidism with a duration under 2 months. Uncontrolled infection, other autoimmune disease, pregnancy or lactation led to exclusion. Sequences were obtained from peripheral blood or thyroid tissue (not recorded which). V and J are TRBV29-1 and TRBJ1-2, with D possibly matching TRBD1 (6 bases). This sequence was found in a woman aged 18-35 years with Graves' hyperthyroidism. The CDR3 protein is CSVGTEPGYTF. CDR3 DNA sequence: TGCAGCGTTGGGACAGAACCGGGCTACACCTTC.